This TCR beta chain was identified in a study of regulatory T cells in long-lasting Graves disease. The study's findings and limits: Tissue studied was limited to peripheral blood, excluding thyroid tissue.

The time point was: persistent/refractory GD, antithyroid drugs over 5 years with positive TRAb. Researchers made the TCR library from RNA that was extracted from PBMCs. The source of the patients was an endocrinology department in Xi'an, China. A blood draw put approximately 9 milliliters of peripheral blood into EDTA tubes. About this clonotype itself: Its specificity is unknown.

Combining iRepertoire HTBI primers with Arm-PCR of CDR3 regions, the authors built TCR beta libraries. TCRdb redid the calling of the multiplex PCR reads with MiXCR, one entry per CDR3 protein. Among 700,000 or so distinct CDR3 sequences listed, around 30% were seen once. This CDR3 region has 13 residues. V lost 3 bases to trimming and J lost 3 bases, with 8 bases between them. The sequencing used peripheral blood mononuclear cells (PBMCs), collected when the disease was refractory, from a patient treated with antithyroid drugs. The TCR was taken from a female donor with Graves disease. The gene calls are TRBV12-3 or TRBV12-4 and TRBJ1-2; D is possibly TRBD1 (5 bases). Here the CDR3 reads CASSLGEDYGYTF. CDR3 DNA sequence: TGTGCCAGCAGTTTGGGGGAGGACTATGGCTACACCTTC.